This T cell receptor (beta chain) derives from a study of blood T cell repertoires in COVID-19 (dated by TCRdb to 2018 to 2021). Regarding the complete study: Samples covering the acute and convalescent phases of COVID-19 were provided by collaborators in the United States, Italy and Spain. The material from the prospective study consisted of cDNA or gDNA derived from T cells, B-cell-depleted T cells, or PBMCs. The dataset comprised deeply sampled blood TCRbeta repertoires from subjects exposed to, actively infected with, or recovered from COVID-19. A freely available public database, intended as a resource for researchers studying the immune response to SARS-CoV-2, is where the repertoires were released. The samples were drawn from two sources: the first 160 participants of the ongoing ImmuneRACE study, and fewer than 1,500 subjects contributed by 6 global collaborators. Nearly every sample came with metadata listing a de-identified subject ID, COVID-19 status, age in years and sex. Where available, HLA class I and class II types were taken from metadata supplied by the sample provider and were not determined by assay-based typing. Study-level results and caveats: How much clinical and demographic metadata was included differed by source and by participant, and the metadata was provided uncurated.

On this clone itself: Its binding antigen is unknown. It has no much larger one-base neighbor in the sample; base qualities were not kept.

The immunoSEQ Assay, a bias-controlled multiplex PCR, was used to amplify TCRbeta CDR3 regions from genomic DNA. The study's processing was this. The number of nucleated cells in each sample was estimated by amplification of reference gene primers within the assay. To quantify the absolute abundance of each unique TCRbeta CDR3 rearrangement, sequence reads were collapsed and filtered. Productive Simpson clonality was computed per sample as the square root of Simpson's diversity index over productive rearrangements. In TCRdb, the immuneACCESS table is reduced to in-frame sequences with V and J assigned. These tables do not hold every clone; where another copy was compared, an unresolved V gene accounts for under half, and the others remain unexplained. V and J calls and clone size are given by that table; D and trimming were obtained from the DNA. The sample data list roughly 50,000 clones, and 86% of these were observed just once. Of the sample, approximately 2% is held by the ten largest clones.

Whole blood was collected in K2EDTA tubes by collaborating institutions according to the institutions' own protocols. For TCRbeta analysis, collaborators shipped samples as frozen whole blood, isolated PBMCs, or DNA extracted from either of those sample types. The germline V gene gives CDR1 as SGHVS and CDR2 as FQNEAQ. The germline V and J ends show losses of 1 base and 2 bases respectively, and no gene match explains 15 bases of the junction. CDR3 length: 21 amino acids, cysteine to phenylalanine. Only CDR3 DNA is held: 63 bases, read in frame from base 1. Sequences were obtained from peripheral blood. The chain employs TRBV7-8 and TRBJ2-1; 12 nucleotides in the junction match TRBD2. This clonotype was sampled from a woman aged 55-75 years with acute or convalescent COVID-19. The encoded CDR3 is CASSLVLFLAGGPNAYNEQFF. The nucleotide sequence reads as follows: TGTGCCAGCAGCTTAGTACTGTTTCTAGCGGGAGGGCCTAATGCCTACAATGAGCAGTTCTTC. The entire variable domain, with the stretches around the CDR3 drawn from the reference TRBV7-8 and TRBJ2-1 proteins, is GAGVSQSPRYKVAKRGQDVALRCDPISGHVSLFWYQQALGQGPEFLTYFQNEAQLDKSGLPSDRFFAERPEGSVSTLKIQRTQQEDSAVYLCASSLVLFLAGGPNAYNEQFFGPGTRLTVL.